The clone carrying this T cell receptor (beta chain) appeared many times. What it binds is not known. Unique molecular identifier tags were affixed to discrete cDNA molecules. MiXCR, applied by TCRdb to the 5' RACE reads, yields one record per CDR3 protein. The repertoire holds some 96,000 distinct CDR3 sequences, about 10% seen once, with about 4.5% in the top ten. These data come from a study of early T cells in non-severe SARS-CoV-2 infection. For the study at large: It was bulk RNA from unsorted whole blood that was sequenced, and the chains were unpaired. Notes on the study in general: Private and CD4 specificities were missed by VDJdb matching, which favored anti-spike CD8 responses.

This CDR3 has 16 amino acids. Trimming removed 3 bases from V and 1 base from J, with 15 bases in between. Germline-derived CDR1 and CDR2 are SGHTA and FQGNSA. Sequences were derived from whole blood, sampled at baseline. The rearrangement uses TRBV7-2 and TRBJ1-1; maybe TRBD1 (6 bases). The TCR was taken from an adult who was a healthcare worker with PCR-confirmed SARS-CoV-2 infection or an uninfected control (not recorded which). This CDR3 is CASSLQATGQNTEAFF. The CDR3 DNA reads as TGTGCCAGCAGCTTGCAAGCGACAGGACAGAACACTGAAGCTTTCTTT.